The rows below give T cell receptor beta chains drawn from one sample of a study of OX40 agonist ivuxolimab in advanced cancers. Here immunoSEQ multiplex PCR was the method, and the copy in TCRdb shows in-frame clones only, minus some. The table has around 31,000 clones, approximately 90% seen once. Sequencing was performed on CD4+ or CD8+ T cells sorted from blood, taken in a trial of the OX40 agonist ivuxolimab. The origin of the receptors is an adult with an advanced solid tumor such as melanoma, head and neck, liver or kidney cancer. Both conserved end residues are part of each CDR3. Each record gives: J gene, V gene, clone size, D gene, CDR3 protein, CDR3 DNA. The D gene is left open where the match is weak. Clone size is stated in some rows and not others, as once, few, many or a class when expanded.

>TRBJ1-1|TRBV6-6|-|-
CASSYDLEGPNTEAFF
TGTGCCAGCAGTTACGATTTAGAGGGGCCAAACACTGAAGCTTTCTTT
>TRBJ2-3|TRBV9|-|-
CASSSITDTQYF
TGTGCCAGCAGCTCAATTACAGATACGCAGTATTTT
>TRBJ2-7|TRBV4-1|-|-
CASSHLAAGGVGDEQYF
TGCGCCAGCAGCCATCTGGCGGCCGGAGGGGTCGGCGACGAGCAGTACTTC
>TRBJ2-4|TRBV27|-|TRBD2
CASRRLAGVSENIQYF
TGTGCCAGCCGCCGGCTAGCGGGAGTATCTGAAAACATTCAGTACTTC
>TRBJ2-7|TRBV19|-|-
CASRGQYSSVDEQYF
TGTGCCAGCCGAGGACAGTACTCTAGCGTCGACGAGCAGTACTTC
>TRBJ2-7|TRBV27|-|-
CASSLFGSYEQYF
TGTGCCAGCAGTTTATTTGGGTCCTACGAGCAGTACTTC
>TRBJ2-2|TRBV7-9|-|TRBD2
CASREGSTGELFF
TGTGCCAGCCGGGAGGGAAGCACCGGGGAGCTGTTTTTT
>TRBJ2-7|TRBV21-1|-|-
CASSQGPRSEQYF
TGTGCCAGCAGCCAGGGACCTCGAAGCGAGCAGTACTTC
>TRBJ2-1|TRBV27|-|TRBD2
CASRQLAEDYNEQFF
TGTGCCAGCAGACAACTAGCGGAGGACTACAATGAGCAGTTCTTC
>TRBJ2-7|TRBV5-6|-|-
CASSPGQGGYEQYF
TGTGCCAGCAGCCCGGGACAAGGGGGCTACGAGCAGTACTTC
>TRBJ1-5|TRBV19|-|-
CASSIDRTGYSNQPQHF
TGTGCCAGTAGTATAGATCGAACGGGCTATAGCAATCAGCCCCAGCATTTT
>TRBJ1-2|TRBV5-6|-|TRBD1
CASSPIGQGIWGYTF
TGTGCCAGCAGCCCTATAGGACAGGGGATATGGGGCTACACCTTC
>TRBJ2-3|TRBV10-1|-|-
CASSEGQGDTDTQYF
TGCGCCAGCAGTGAGGGGCAAGGGGACACAGATACGCAGTATTTT
>TRBJ2-3|TRBV14|-|-
CASSHWRQPDTDTQYF
TGTGCCAGCAGCCATTGGAGACAGCCCGACACAGATACGCAGTATTTT
>TRBJ2-5|TRBV6-5|-|TRBD2
CASSYRGGRYQETQYF
TGTGCCAGCAGTTACCGGGGGGGCCGGTACCAAGAGACCCAGTACTTC
>TRBJ2-3|TRBV21-1|-|-
CASSSLRRAGACTDTQYF
TGTGCCAGCAGCAGCTTAAGGCGAGCGGGGGCCTGCACAGATACGCAGTATTTT
>TRBJ2-1|TRBV7-6|-|TRBD2
CASSLGFSGGDEQFF
TGTGCCAGCAGCTTAGGGTTCAGCGGGGGGGATGAGCAGTTCTTC
>TRBJ1-4|TRBV27|-|-
CASSLRGEGEKLFF
TGTGCCAGCAGTTTACGAGGGGAGGGTGAAAAACTGTTTTTT
>TRBJ2-7|TRBV7-2|-|-
CASSLDWASDSYEQYF
TGTGCCAGCAGCTTAGATTGGGCTAGCGACTCCTACGAGCAGTACTTC
>TRBJ1-2|TRBV4-3|few|TRBD1
CASSQEFHRGEGYTF
TGCGCCAGCAGCCAAGAATTTCACAGGGGAGAGGGCTACACCTTC
>TRBJ2-1|TRBV7-2|-|TRBD2
CASSSPRDYINEQFF
TGTGCCAGCAGCTCCCCCCGGGACTATATCAATGAGCAGTTCTTC
>TRBJ2-5|TRBV5-1|-|TRBD1
CASSQGQGKETQYF
TGCGCCAGCAGCCAAGGACAGGGGAAAGAGACCCAGTACTTC
>TRBJ1-4|TRBV6-5|-|-
CASSPGQPGKLFF
TGTGCCAGCAGTCCCGGACAGCCGGGCAAACTGTTTTTT
>TRBJ2-3|TRBV6-5|-|-
CASSWGDTQYF
TGTGCCAGCAGTTGGGGCGATACGCAGTATTTT
>TRBJ2-7|TRBV5-8|-|-
CASSLDRLAYEQYF
TGTGCCAGCAGCCTAGACAGGTTAGCCTACGAGCAGTACTTC
>TRBJ1-1|TRBV5-1|-|TRBD1
CASSSQGVGYTEAFF
TGCGCCAGCAGCTCGCAGGGGGTGGGGTACACTGAAGCTTTCTTT
>TRBJ1-6|TRBV27|-|-
CASSFPGSPLHF
TGTGCCAGCAGTTTCCCCGGGTCACCCCTCCACTTT
>TRBJ1-1|TRBV5-1|-|-
CASSQTPNTEAFF
TGCGCCAGCAGCCAGACACCGAACACTGAAGCTTTCTTT
>TRBJ2-1|TRBV6-6|once|-
CASSLTGLGYNEQFF
TGTGCCAGCAGTTTAACGGGACTGGGATACAATGAGCAGTTCTTC
>TRBJ2-1|TRBV6-1|-|TRBD2
CASSDRAGGGDEQFF
TGTGCCAGCAGTGACAGAGCGGGGGGGGGCGATGAGCAGTTCTTC
>TRBJ2-5|TRBV29-1|-|-
CSGLRQEETQYF
TGCAGCGGGTTAAGACAAGAAGAGACCCAGTACTTC
>TRBJ2-1|TRBV6-5|once|TRBD2
CASSYSGGANEQFF
TGTGCCAGCAGTTATAGCGGGGGGGCGAATGAGCAGTTCTTC
>TRBJ2-7|TRBV9|-|-
CASSEATGSYEQYF
TGTGCCAGCAGCGAGGCGACAGGCTCCTACGAGCAGTACTTC
>TRBJ2-6|TRBV6-6|-|-
CASSYVGSGANVLTF
TGTGCCAGCAGTTATGTGGGTTCGGGGGCCAACGTCCTGACTTTC
>TRBJ2-7|TRBV2|-|TRBD2
CASPGTSGSTDEQYF
TGTGCCAGCCCCGGGACTAGCGGGAGTACCGACGAGCAGTACTTC
>TRBJ2-1|TRBV29-1|few|TRBD1
CSVELRTGYNEQFF
TGCAGCGTTGAATTGAGGACAGGGTACAATGAGCAGTTCTTC
>TRBJ2-7|TRBV9|few|-
CASSPSEPYEQYF
TGTGCCAGCAGCCCCTCGGAGCCCTACGAGCAGTACTTC
>TRBJ2-1|TRBV28|-|TRBD2
CASSFGGLAGEGSYNEQFF
TGTGCCAGCAGTTTTGGGGGTCTAGCGGGAGAAGGGTCCTACAATGAGCAGTTCTTC
>TRBJ2-7|TRBV27|few|-
CASSFQTGYEQYF
TGTGCCAGCAGTTTTCAAACAGGTTACGAGCAGTACTTC
>TRBJ2-7|TRBV29-1|-|TRBD2
CSAREGHEQYF
TGCAGCGCTCGGGAGGGCCACGAGCAGTACTTC
>TRBJ1-1|TRBV19|-|-
CASSIVTEAPEAFF
TGTGCCAGTAGTATAGTAACGGAGGCCCCTGAAGCTTTCTTT
>TRBJ1-2|TRBV6-5|-|-
CASSYSTGADYGYTF
TGTGCCAGCAGTTACTCGACGGGGGCCGACTATGGCTACACCTTC
>TRBJ2-7|TRBV19|-|TRBD1
CASSTGTAGHYEQYF
TGTGCCAGTAGTACTGGGACAGCCGGACACTACGAGCAGTACTTC
>TRBJ1-2|TRBV27|-|-
CASRLSFSRDGYTF
TGTGCCAGCAGGCTATCCTTTAGCAGGGATGGCTACACCTTC
>TRBJ1-2|TRBV7-3|once|-
CASSLSPNYGYTF
TGTGCCAGCAGCTTGAGTCCTAACTATGGCTACACCTTC
>TRBJ2-1|TRBV2|-|TRBD2
CATLQVAGGHLSYNEQFF
TGTGCCACCCTACAGGTGGCGGGAGGTCACCTCTCCTACAATGAGCAGTTCTTC
>TRBJ2-7|TRBV9|-|TRBD1
CASSVGTGDFYEQYF
TGTGCCAGCAGCGTAGGGACAGGGGATTTCTACGAGCAGTACTTC
>TRBJ2-7|TRBV7-9|once|TRBD1
CASSSGQGANEQYF
TGTGCCAGCAGTTCAGGACAGGGGGCTAACGAGCAGTACTTC
>TRBJ1-5|TRBV28|-|-
CASSFYQSGQPQHF
TGTGCCAGCAGTTTCTACCAGTCGGGTCAGCCCCAGCATTTT
>TRBJ2-3|TRBV9|-|TRBD2
CASSGYSGGTDTQYF
TGTGCCAGCAGCGGTTATAGCGGGGGAACAGATACGCAGTATTTT
>TRBJ2-3|TRBV28|-|-
CASRTQGAGDTQYF
TGTGCCAGCAGGACACAGGGAGCAGGGGATACGCAGTATTTT
>TRBJ2-1|TRBV20-1|-|-
CSALLNEQFF
TGCAGTGCTTTACTTAATGAGCAGTTCTTC
>TRBJ1-5|TRBV28|few|-
CASAINQPQHF
TGTGCCAGCGCCATTAATCAGCCCCAGCATTTT
>TRBJ1-3|TRBV5-1|-|-
CASSLGQVSGNTIYF
TGCGCCAGCAGCTTGGGGCAGGTCTCTGGAAACACCATATATTTT
>TRBJ2-1|TRBV7-2|-|TRBD2
CASSSGLAGVNEQFF
TGTGCCAGCAGCTCGGGACTAGCGGGAGTCAATGAGCAGTTCTTC
>TRBJ2-1|TRBV7-8|-|TRBD2
CASSPSGGSLFF
TGTGCCAGCAGCCCTAGCGGGGGGAGTCTGTTCTTC
>TRBJ2-2|TRBV15|-|TRBD1
CATSRVERDRGTYTGELFF
TGTGCCACCAGCAGAGTGGAAAGGGACAGGGGAACGTACACCGGGGAGCTGTTTTTT
>TRBJ1-1|TRBV2|few|TRBD1
CASRWTGNTEAFF
TGTGCCAGCAGATGGACAGGGAACACTGAAGCTTTCTTT
>TRBJ2-1|TRBV2|-|-
CASSNRLTYNEQFF
TGTGCCAGCTCTAACAGGCTAACCTACAATGAGCAGTTCTTC